Reported below is one T cell receptor beta chain. Sequenced by immunoSEQ multiplex PCR; TCRdb stores in-frame clones only, minus some. The table includes about 130,000 clones, about four fifths detected once. This entry is derived from a study of blood T cell repertoires in COVID-19. V was trimmed by 6 bases and J by 1 base, leaving 12 bases between them. The CDR3 has 14 amino acids. Germline V gene data show CDR1 as KGHSH and CDR2 as LQKENI. The chain links TRBV18 to TRBJ1-1, with D maybe TRBD1 (6 bases). This clonotype was obtained from a woman aged 50 to 60 with acute or convalescent COVID-19. Sequenced sample: peripheral blood. CDR3 loop: CASSRTDKNTEAFF. For the CDR3, the DNA is TGTGCCAGCTCGAGGACAGATAAGAACACTGAAGCTTTCTTT.